Sequencing of this TCR beta chain was carried out in a study of T cells after yellow fever vaccination. The study, taken as a whole, reports: The presence of abundant clonotypes contaminating from the bulk population was possible in FACS-sorted repertoires. Subsequent booster samples again held most clones from primary vaccination (nearly 98% CD4, roughly 88% CD8).

This clonotype was counted many times. TCRdb reanalysed the 5' RACE reads using MiXCR and keeps one entry per CDR3 protein. The table includes under 6,000 distinct CDR3 sequences, over 3% detected once. V lost 2 bases to trimming and J lost 4 bases; unmatched junction nucleotides: 5. CDR1 is LGHNA, CDR2 YSLEER, per germline. The CDR3 contains 16 residues. The rearrangement links TRBV4-3 to TRBJ1-4; TRBD1 matches at 9 bases. Specimen: PBMCs, either bulk or a sorted T-cell subset (CD4+, CD8+, memory, or dextramer-sorted; not recorded which), collected 15 days after the yellow fever booster vaccination. The receptor was isolated from a man aged 25 to 45 who received the YFV17D yellow fever vaccine. The CDR3 region is CASSQNPGQGNEKLFF. The CDR3 DNA is TGCGCCAGCAGCCAAAACCCGGGACAGGGTAATGAAAAACTGTTTTTT.